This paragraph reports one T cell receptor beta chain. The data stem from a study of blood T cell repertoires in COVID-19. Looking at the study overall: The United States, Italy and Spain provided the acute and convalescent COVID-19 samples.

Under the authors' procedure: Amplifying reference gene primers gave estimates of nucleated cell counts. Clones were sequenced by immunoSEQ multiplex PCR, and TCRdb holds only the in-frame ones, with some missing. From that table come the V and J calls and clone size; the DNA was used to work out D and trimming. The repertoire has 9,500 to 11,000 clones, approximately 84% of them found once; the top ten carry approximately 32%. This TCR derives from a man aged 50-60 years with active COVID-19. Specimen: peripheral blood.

The CDR3 region is CASSPYRGSMNTEAFF. Here the CDR3 DNA reads TGTGCCAGCAGTCCCTATCGAGGCAGCATGAACACTGAAGCTTTCTTT. This chain joins TRBV28 and TRBJ1-1; D gene unclear. The CDR3 has 16 residues. Trimming stripped 5 bases from V and 0 bases from J, with 16 bases between. Germline values: CDR1 MDHEN, CDR2 SYDVKM.